This T cell receptor (beta chain) was recorded in a study of blood T cell repertoires in COVID-19. Overall study: Acute and convalescent COVID-19 samples came from the United States, Italy and Spain.

Per the germline V gene, CDR1 is SEHNR and CDR2 is FQNEAQ (reference sequence). Trimming at V came to 1 base and at J to 0 bases, leaving 5 bases not matched to a gene. The CDR3 has 18 residues. Methods used by the authors: Amplification from reference gene primers served as the basis for estimated nucleated cell counts. Profiling relied on immunoSEQ multiplex PCR, and the TCRdb table lists in-frame clones only, not all of them. V, J and clone size were drawn from that table, and D and trimming were deduced from the DNA. The sample has about 160,000 clones, around 80% seen once; the top ten hold approximately 22%.

The source is a woman older than 75 with acute or convalescent COVID-19. The sample consisted of peripheral blood. The chain combines TRBV7-9 with TRBJ1-5, with 11 bases matching TRBD1. As DNA, the CDR3 is TGTGCCAGCAGCTTAGGTGGGACAGGGGGTAATAGCAATCAGCCCCAGCATTTT. This codes for CASSLGGTGGNSNQPQHF.